This TCR beta chain comes out of a study of a mutant IDH1 vaccine in newly diagnosed glioma. Study-wide background: Patients were given eight vaccinations, scheduled in weeks 1, 3, 5, 7, 11, 15, 19 and 23. Either 4-6 weeks after radiotherapy alone or alongside temozolomide, vaccination was begun. Of treated patients, around 60% were men and approximately 40% women, averaging around 44 years. Earlier treatment was radiotherapy, temozolomide, or both, with most getting both.

TCRdb's copy holds only in-frame clones and misses some; the assay was immunoSEQ multiplex PCR. The sample includes 40,000 or so clones, less than 85% seen only once; the top ten take 2% to 3%. This clone was counted once. What it recognizes is unknown. Documented time point: week 23, last vaccination. The content of each vaccine dose was 300 ug of mutant IDH1 20-mer peptide, and topical imiquimod accompanied it. The CDR3 has 17 amino acids. Germline values: CDR1 SEHNR, CDR2 FQNEAQ (reference sequence). The V and J ends lost 5 bases and 3 bases, in that order; junction bases with no gene match: 9. The origin of this receptor is a woman between 18 and 29 years old with glioma. Some clones in this sample may be carry-over from other donors' samples. This sample comprised PBMCs, obtained from a glioma patient whose treatment included an IDH1 peptide vaccine. The J gene is TRBJ2-3, the V gene TRBV7-9; TRBD2 agrees at 12 bases. The CDR3 bases are TGTGCCAGCAGCAAGGGTAGTACTAGCGGGAGGACAGATACGCAGTATTTT. Its translation: CASSKGSTSGRTDTQYF.